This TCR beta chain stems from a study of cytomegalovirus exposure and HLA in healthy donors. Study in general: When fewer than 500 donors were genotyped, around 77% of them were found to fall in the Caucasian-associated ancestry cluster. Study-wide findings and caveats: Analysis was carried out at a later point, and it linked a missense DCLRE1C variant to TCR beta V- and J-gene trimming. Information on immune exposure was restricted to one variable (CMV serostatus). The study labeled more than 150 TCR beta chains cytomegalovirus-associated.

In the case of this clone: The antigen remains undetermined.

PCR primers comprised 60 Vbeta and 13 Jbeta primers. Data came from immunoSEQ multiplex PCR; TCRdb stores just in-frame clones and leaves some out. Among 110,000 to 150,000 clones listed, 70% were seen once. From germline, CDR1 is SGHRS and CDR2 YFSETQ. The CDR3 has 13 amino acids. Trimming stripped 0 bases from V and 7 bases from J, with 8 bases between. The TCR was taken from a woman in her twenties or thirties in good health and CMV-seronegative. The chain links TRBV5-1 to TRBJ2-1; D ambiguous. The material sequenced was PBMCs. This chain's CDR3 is CASSLARKNEQFF. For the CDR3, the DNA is TGCGCCAGCAGCTTGGCCAGGAAGAATGAGCAGTTCTTC.